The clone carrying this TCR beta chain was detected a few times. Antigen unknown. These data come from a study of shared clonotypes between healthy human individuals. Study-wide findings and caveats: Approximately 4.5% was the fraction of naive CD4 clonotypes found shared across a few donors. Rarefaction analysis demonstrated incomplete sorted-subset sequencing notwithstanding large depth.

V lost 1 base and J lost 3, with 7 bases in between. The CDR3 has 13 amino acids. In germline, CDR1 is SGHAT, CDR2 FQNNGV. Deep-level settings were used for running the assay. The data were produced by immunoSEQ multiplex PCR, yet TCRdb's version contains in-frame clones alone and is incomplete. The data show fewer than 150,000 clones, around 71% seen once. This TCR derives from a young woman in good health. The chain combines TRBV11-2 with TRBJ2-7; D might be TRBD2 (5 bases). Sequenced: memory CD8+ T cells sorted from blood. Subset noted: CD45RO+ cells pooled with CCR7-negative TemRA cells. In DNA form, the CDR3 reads TGTGCCAGCAGCTTAGGACTAAACTACGAGCAGTACTTC. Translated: CASSLGLNYEQYF.